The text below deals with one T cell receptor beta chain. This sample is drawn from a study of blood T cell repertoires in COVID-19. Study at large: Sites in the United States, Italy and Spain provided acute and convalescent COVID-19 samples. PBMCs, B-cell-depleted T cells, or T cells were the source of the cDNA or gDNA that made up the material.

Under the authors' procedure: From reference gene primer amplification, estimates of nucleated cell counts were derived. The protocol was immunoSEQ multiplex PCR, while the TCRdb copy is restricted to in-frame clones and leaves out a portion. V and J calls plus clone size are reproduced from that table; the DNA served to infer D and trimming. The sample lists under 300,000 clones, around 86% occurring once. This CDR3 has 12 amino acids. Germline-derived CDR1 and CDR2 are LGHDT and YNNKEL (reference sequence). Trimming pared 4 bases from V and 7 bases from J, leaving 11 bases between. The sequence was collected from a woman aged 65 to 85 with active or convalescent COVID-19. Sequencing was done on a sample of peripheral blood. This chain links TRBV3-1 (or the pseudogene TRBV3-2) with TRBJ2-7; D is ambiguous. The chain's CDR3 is CASSPMPREQYF. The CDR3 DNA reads TGTGCCAGCAGCCCGATGCCTCGGGAGCAGTACTTC.